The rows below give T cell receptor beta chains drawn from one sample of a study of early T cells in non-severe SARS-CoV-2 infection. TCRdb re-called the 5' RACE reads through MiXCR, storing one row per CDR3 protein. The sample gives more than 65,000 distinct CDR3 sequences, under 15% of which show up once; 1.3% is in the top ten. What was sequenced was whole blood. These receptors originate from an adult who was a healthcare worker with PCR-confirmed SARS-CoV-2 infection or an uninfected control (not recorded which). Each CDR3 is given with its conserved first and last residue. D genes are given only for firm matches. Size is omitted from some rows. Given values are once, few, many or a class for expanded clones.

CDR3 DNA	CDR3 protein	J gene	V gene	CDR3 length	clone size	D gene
TGTGCCAGCAGCCCACAGATCACTGAAGCTTTCTTT	CASSPQITEAFF	TRBJ1-1	TRBV7-9	12	-	-
TGTGCTAGTGGTTTGCGAGATTCCTACGAGCAGTACTTC	CASGLRDSYEQYF	TRBJ2-7	TRBV12-5	13	many	-
TGTGCCACCGATGATCGGGACTATGGCTACACCTTC	CATDDRDYGYTF	TRBJ1-2	TRBV10-3	12	-	-
TGTGCCAGCAGCTTAGAACTAGCGGGAAATGAGCAGTTCTTC	CASSLELAGNEQFF	TRBJ2-1	TRBV7-9	14	many	TRBD2
TGTGCCAGCACCCCAGGGGCCCCGAGGCTGTTCTTC	CASTPGAPRLFF	TRBJ2-1	TRBV25-1	12	medium-sized	-
TGCGCCAGCTCCGGGGAGAACACTGAAGCTTTCTTT	CASSGENTEAFF	TRBJ1-1	TRBV5-1	12	many	-
TGTGCCAGCAGCTCGGTAGACTCGCCCGGGGCGCAGTTCTTC	CASSSVDSPGAQFF	TRBJ2-1	TRBV11-3	14	many	-
TGTGCCAGCAGACGACAGGGGACAGATACGCAGTATTTT	CASRRQGTDTQYF	TRBJ2-3	TRBV11-2	13	medium-sized	TRBD1
TGCAGTGCTATAGTGTTCAATGAGCAGTTCTTC	CSAIVFNEQFF	TRBJ2-1	TRBV20-1	11	few	-
TGTGCCAGCAGTTACGGGCGGCTAGCGAGAACCGGGGAGCTGTTTTTT	CASSYGRLARTGELFF	TRBJ2-2	TRBV6-2/TRBV6-3	16	-	-
TGTGCCAGCAGTCGTCGGACAGGGTCCGATTCACCCCTCCACTTT	CASSRRTGSDSPLHF	TRBJ1-6	TRBV27	15	many	TRBD1
TGCAGCGTTGAGCGGGACAGGGGGCCCGATGGCGAGCAGTTCTTC	CSVERDRGPDGEQFF	TRBJ2-1	TRBV29-1	15	few	TRBD1
TGCAGCGCTAGGGCTGGGGTTACCTACGAGCAGTACTTC	CSARAGVTYEQYF	TRBJ2-7	TRBV29-1	13	-	-
TGTGCCAGCTCACAAAGGGGATCGTCTTACGAGCAGTACTTC	CASSQRGSSYEQYF	TRBJ2-7	TRBV18	14	many	-
TGTGCCAGCAGTGAACTGCCTAGCGCCCCTACGCAGTATTTT	CASSELPSAPTQYF	TRBJ2-3	TRBV2	14	many	-
TGTGCCAGCAGTAATGCAGGGAGTCGGTCAGCTTTCTTT	CASSNAGSRSAFF	TRBJ1-1	TRBV6-2/TRBV6-3	13	many	-
TGTGCCAGCAGCGTGTCAGGGACAGGGGGCTTCGGTGAGCAGTTCTTC	CASSVSGTGGFGEQFF	TRBJ2-1	TRBV9	16	many	TRBD1
TGTGCCAGCAGTTTGTGGGACAGGGACACAGATACGCAGTATTTT	CASSLWDRDTDTQYF	TRBJ2-3	TRBV12-3/TRBV12-4	15	many	TRBD1
TGTGCCAGCAGCTCCGGACTAGCGGGAGACAATGAGCAGTTCTTC	CASSSGLAGDNEQFF	TRBJ2-1	TRBV7-2	15	many	TRBD2
TGTGCCAGCAGCGTAGCTTGGAGGGAAACTGGGGCCAACGTCCTGACTTTC	CASSVAWRETGANVLTF	TRBJ2-6	TRBV9	17	-	-
TGTGCCAGCAGCCGAGGACTAGCGGGGGGGCCAGATACGCAGTATTTT	CASSRGLAGGPDTQYF	TRBJ2-3	TRBV6-6	16	many	TRBD2
TGTGCCAGCAGTCCAGTGGGGGGTGGGGATCAGCCCCAGCATTTT	CASSPVGGGDQPQHF	TRBJ1-5	TRBV27	15	many	-
TGCAGTGCTAGCCCTCTCGAGGGTATCGATGAAAAACTGTTTTTT	CSASPLEGIDEKLFF	TRBJ1-4	TRBV20-1	15	-	-
TGTGCCAGCAGTGAATTAGAGAAAGCGGGAGGAGCGGATACGCAGTATTTT	CASSELEKAGGADTQYF	TRBJ2-3	TRBV25-1	17	many	TRBD2
TGTGCCAGCAGTTCCGCGGCTAATTACTATGGCTACACCTTC	CASSSAANYYGYTF	TRBJ1-2	TRBV6-2/TRBV6-3	14	many	-
TGTGCCAGCAGGAGGACTCGAAGCTCCTACGAGCAGTACTTC	CASRRTRSSYEQYF	TRBJ2-7	TRBV7-2	14	many	-
TGTGCCAGCAGCTTAAGTCCAGGGCCAGTCCCAACTAATGAAAAACTGTTTTTT	CASSLSPGPVPTNEKLFF	TRBJ1-4	TRBV11-2	18	many	-
TGTGCCAGCAGGGGGACTAGCGGATCAGATACGCAGTATTTT	CASRGTSGSDTQYF	TRBJ2-3	TRBV7-2	14	few	TRBD2
TGTGCCAGCAGTTTTTTGGGTTTGGGGCGGCGAGAGACCCAGTACTTC	CASSFLGLGRRETQYF	TRBJ2-5	TRBV12-3/TRBV12-4	16	many	-
TGTGCCAGCAGTTACTCGATACGTCAGCCCCAGCATTTT	CASSYSIRQPQHF	TRBJ1-5	TRBV6-6	13	-	-